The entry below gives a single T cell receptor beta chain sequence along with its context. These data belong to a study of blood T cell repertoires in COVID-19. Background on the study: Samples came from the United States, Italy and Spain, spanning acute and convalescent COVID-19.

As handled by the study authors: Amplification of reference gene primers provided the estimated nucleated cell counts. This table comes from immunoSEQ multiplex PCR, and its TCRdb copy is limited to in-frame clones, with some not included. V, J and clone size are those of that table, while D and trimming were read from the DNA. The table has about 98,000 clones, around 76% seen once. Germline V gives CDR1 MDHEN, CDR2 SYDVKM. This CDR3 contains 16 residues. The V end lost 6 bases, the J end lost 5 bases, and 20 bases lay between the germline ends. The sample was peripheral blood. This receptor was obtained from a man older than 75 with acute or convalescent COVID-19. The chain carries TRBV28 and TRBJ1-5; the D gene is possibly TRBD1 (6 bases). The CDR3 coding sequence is TGTGCCAGCAGAAACTCCCCACAGGGCGTGTATCAGCCCCAGCATTTT. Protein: CASRNSPQGVYQPQHF.